The 16 T cell receptor beta chains reported below all come from one sample, sequenced in a study of blood T cell repertoires in COVID-19. Clones were read by immunoSEQ multiplex PCR, and TCRdb kept only the in-frame ones, dropping some. The data contain a few hundred thousand clones, around nine tenths of them singletons. Specimen: peripheral blood. The receptors derive from a man aged 50-60 years with COVID-19, enrolled during active disease.

The V call is TRBV5-1, the J call TRBJ2-1; 10 positions match TRBD2. This CDR3 is built from 19 residues. Germline V gene data show CDR1 as SGHRS and CDR2 as YFSETQ. Trimming removed 3 bases from V and 0 bases from J; junction bases left unmatched: 12. The DNA of the CDR3 is TGCGCCAGCAGCTCGCGCCTCGGACTAGCGGCTAACTCCTACAATGAGCAGTTCTTC. It encodes CASSSRLGLAANSYNEQFF.

The chain is built from TRBV4-2 and TRBJ2-3; D gene ambiguous. V lost 0 bases, J lost 0 bases, and 10 bases lay in between. This CDR3 comprises 16 residues. The germline gives CDR1 LGHNA, CDR2 YNFKEQ. CDR3: CASSQEPTYSTDTQYF. The CDR3 DNA reads TGTGCCAGCAGCCAAGAGCCTACTTATAGCACAGATACGCAGTATTTT.

This clone was seen more than once but under ten times. The CDR3, as DNA: TGTGCCAGTAGTGGGCAAGCAGGGGGGAATTCCCACGAGCAGTACTTC. Translation gives CASSGQAGGNSHEQYF. J is TRBJ2-7 and V is TRBV19; a weak D match, TRBD1 (7 bases). The CDR3 length is 16 residues. Looked up from germline, CDR1 is LNHDA and CDR2 is SQIVND (reference sequence). V lost 5 bases and J 5 bases, leaving 22 bases between the germline ends.

The J gene is TRBJ1-5, the V gene TRBV7-8; 9 bases map to TRBD1. The junction had 4 bases not matched to a gene; V was cut back by 4 bases and J by 0 bases. CDR3 size: 16 residues. The germline gives CDR1 SGHVS, CDR2 FQNEAQ. The CDR3 is CASSSGTGYSNQPQHF. CDR3 in DNA: TGTGCCAGCAGCTCGGGGACAGGGTATAGCAATCAGCCCCAGCATTTT.

The chain combines TRBV10-3 with TRBJ2-5; 12 nucleotides agree with TRBD2. The CDR3 is made up of 15 amino acids. Germline CDR1 and CDR2: ENHRY and SYGVKD. Trimming removed 3 bases from V and 4 bases from J; junction bases left unmatched: 3. This CDR3 is CAISEPGLAGETQYF. The CDR3 bases are TGTGCCATCAGTGAACCGGGACTAGCGGGAGAGACCCAGTACTTC.

The V gene is TRBV12-5, the J gene TRBJ2-3; D is uncertain. Germline CDR1 is LGHNT and CDR2 is FRNRAP. The CDR3 has 13 residues. V lost 3 bases, J lost 6 bases, and 10 bases lay in between. The CDR3 protein is CASGFLPGDTQYF. CDR3 sequence (DNA): TGTGCTAGTGGTTTTCTTCCCGGGGATACGCAGTATTTT.

The chain has TRBV28 and TRBJ1-5; a possible D gene is TRBD1 (5 bases). There are 15 residues in the CDR3. With 3 bases removed from V and 3 bases from J, the gap between germline ends came to 12 bases. The V gene's germline CDR1 is MDHEN and CDR2 SYDVKM. For the CDR3, the DNA is TGTGCCAGCAGTTTTACCGGGACTTTCAATCAGCCCCAGCATTTT. It specifies CASSFTGTFNQPQHF.

The chain employs TRBV19 and TRBJ2-4; 10 nucleotides match TRBD1. The CDR3 has 15 residues. The junction had 7 bases not matched to a gene; V was cut back by 5 bases and J by 6 bases. Per the germline V gene, CDR1 is LNHDA and CDR2 is SQIVND (reference sequence). The CDR3 here is CASSGRTGGANIQYF. The CDR3 DNA follows: TGTGCCAGTAGTGGACGGACAGGGGGGGCAAACATTCAGTACTTC.

V gene TRBV4-1 combines with J gene TRBJ1-3, with a possible D match to TRBD1 (6 bases). The CDR3 has 16 residues. Trimming shortened V by 0 bases and J by 2 bases, and 11 bases separated the two germline ends. CDR1 is MGHRA, CDR2 YSYEKL, per germline. The CDR3 is CASSQDRGVAGNTIYF. The CDR3 nucleotides read TGCGCCAGCAGCCAAGACAGGGGAGTGGCTGGAAACACCATATATTTT.

The chain joins TRBV5-5 to TRBJ1-2; D may be TRBD1 (5 bases). The germline V gene encodes CDR1 SGHKS and CDR2 YYEKEE (reference sequence). This CDR3 has 15 amino acids. The V end was cut by 4 bases, the J end by 4 bases, with 17 bases between. CDR3 sequence (DNA): TGTGCCAGCAGCCCCTCGGGACTCCCGGGCTATGGCTACACCTTC. Protein: CASSPSGLPGYGYTF.

This clone was recorded only once. The rearrangement uses TRBV9 and TRBJ2-1, with 9 bases lining up with TRBD2. Trimming at V came to 1 base and at J to 3 bases, leaving 2 bases not matched to a gene. CDR1 is SGDLS, CDR2 YYNGEE, per germline. The CDR3 has 15 amino acids. CDR3 sequence reads: CASSVSSGDYNEQFF. For the CDR3, the DNA is TGTGCCAGCAGCGTATCTAGCGGGGACTACAATGAGCAGTTCTTC. The full variable domain, rest sourced from reference TRBV9 and TRBJ2-1, is DSGVTQTPKHLITATGQRVTLRCSPRSGDLSVYWYQQSLDQGLQFLIQYYNGEERAKGNILERFSAQQFPDLHSELNLSSLELGDSALYFCASSVSSGDYNEQFFGPGTRLTVL.

The genes are TRBV5-1 and TRBJ2-1; 11 nucleotides agree with TRBD2. The V and J ends lost 0 bases and 6 bases, in that order; junction bases with no gene match: 17. Germline lookup yields CDR1 SGHRS and CDR2 YFSETQ. The CDR3 runs to 20 residues. The CDR3 sequence: CASSLGPSGRLLSVGNEQFF. The CDR3 nucleotides read TGCGCCAGCAGCTTGGGTCCTAGCGGGAGGCTCCTGAGTGTCGGCAATGAGCAGTTCTTC.

The CDR3 here is CASSTSRTGFEQYF. The CDR3 DNA is TGTGCCAGCAGCACCTCCAGGACAGGGTTCGAGCAGTACTTC. This chain connects TRBV7-2 to TRBJ2-7; TRBD1 aligns across 8 bases. CDR1 and CDR2 from the germline V gene are SGHTA and FQGNSA. V dropped 5 bases and J dropped 6; count of bases not matched to a gene: 9. This CDR3 is 14 amino acids long.

The rearrangement uses TRBV6-1 and TRBJ2-7; D remains unclear. The CDR3 loop spans 15 amino acids. Germline CDR1 and CDR2: MNHNS and SASEGT. Trimming took off 2 bases at V and 0 bases at J, with 11 bases between the two ends. CDR3 nucleotide sequence: TGTGCCAGCAGTGAAACACCCCTCAGCTCCTACGAGCAGTACTTC. Its protein product is CASSETPLSSYEQYF.

The V and J genes are TRBV27 and TRBJ1-1; TRBD1 is a possible D gene (6 bases). Germline-derived CDR1 and CDR2 are MNHEY and SMNVEV (reference sequence). This CDR3 has 17 residues. The V gene lost 6 bases and the J gene lost 1 base, with 21 bases spanning the gap. The CDR3 nucleotides are TGTGCCAGCAGAGTAACACTTAACGGACAGCGGAACACTGAAGCTTTCTTT. Its translation: CASRVTLNGQRNTEAFF.

The chain uses TRBV5-1 and TRBJ2-3; D gene ambiguous. V was clipped by 6 bases and J by 2 bases, with 19 bases between them. Germline V CDR1 and CDR2: SGHRS, YFSETQ. The CDR3 covers 16 residues. CDR3 bases: TGCGCCAGCACCGTACCCGAGGAAGCAATCACAGATACGCAGTATTTT. It codes for CASTVPEEAITDTQYF.